This TCR beta chain was sequenced for a study of blood T cell repertoires in COVID-19. As for the study in general: Acute and convalescent COVID-19 samples came from the United States, Italy and Spain. Sources were T cells, B-cell-depleted T cells, or PBMCs; the material itself was cDNA or gDNA.

The method was immunoSEQ multiplex PCR; TCRdb's version includes in-frame clones alone and lacks a portion of them. Here the sample spans 120,000 to 150,000 clones, 88% being singletons. The germline gives CDR1 SGHVS, CDR2 FQNEAQ. The ends lost 5 bases at V and 8 bases at J; junction bases unmatched: 14. The CDR3 totals 16 residues. Participant age was roughly 18 to 100 years, and participants resided in approximately 24 US areas. The rearrangement joins TRBV7-8 to TRBJ1-4; 7 bases are shared with TRBD1. The receptor was isolated from a woman aged 30 to 39 with acute COVID-19. Input material: PBMCs or T cells enriched from blood (not recorded which). Written as DNA, the CDR3 is TGTGCCAGCAGCCTAGAAGGGGGCAGGGTCGCGGAAAAACTGTTTTTT. It specifies CASSLEGGRVAEKLFF.